This T cell receptor beta chain was sequenced during a study of blood T cell repertoires in COVID-19. The wider study: Samples of COVID-19 (acute and convalescent) were obtained from the United States, Italy and Spain. Sample material is recorded as cDNA or gDNA derived from T cells, B-cell-depleted T cells, or PBMCs.

In the original processing: For nucleated cells, counts were estimated from reference gene primer amplification. Measured with immunoSEQ multiplex PCR; TCRdb has only the in-frame clones, and not every one. V, J and clone size reflect that table, while D and trimming were determined from the DNA. Seen here are 150,000 to 200,000 clones, around 84% observed once, and the top ten hold about 3.3%. Material: peripheral blood. The TCR was taken from a human donor with acute or convalescent COVID-19. The donor label of this sample is uncertain.

The chain's CDR3 is CASSPRDRETYEQYF. As DNA, the CDR3 is TGTGCCAGCAGCCCACGGGACAGGGAAACCTACGAGCAGTACTTC. The gene calls are TRBV5-4 and TRBJ2-7; 9 bases are shared with TRBD1. The germline CDR1 and CDR2 sequences are SGHNT and YYREEE (reference sequence). Losses at the gene ends were 4 bases for V and 2 bases for J; bases not matched to a gene: 7. This CDR3 has 15 residues.